The 6 T cell receptor beta chains listed next were all sequenced from one sample in a study of T cells in Graves' hyperthyroidism and ophthalmopathy. Amplification targeted TCR beta CDR3 regions from RNA transcripts. RT-PCR in the first round (using the HTBI primer set) targeted the TCR CDR3. TCRdb used MiXCR to reprocess the multiplex PCR reads, holding one entry per CDR3 protein. The profile shows about half a million distinct CDR3 sequences, nearly 20% of them singletons. The specimen was blood. The origin of the receptors is a middle-aged man with Graves' ophthalmopathy.

The table lists this clonotype with many counts. The rearrangement links TRBV18 to TRBJ1-1; possible D gene TRBD1, 6 bases. Germline V gene lookup returns CDR1 KGHSH and CDR2 LQKENI. Trimming took 4 bases from V and 9 from J, leaving 12 bases between them. This CDR3 is 12 amino acids long. CDR3 sequence reads: CASSRDNTQAFF. The CDR3 DNA reads TGTGCCAGCTCACGGGACAACACACAAGCTTTCTTT.

V is TRBV6-1 and J is TRBJ1-5, with D perhaps matching TRBD1 (5 bases). Germline lookup yields CDR1 MNHNS and CDR2 SASEGT. The CDR3 is made up of 15 amino acids. Trimming removed 7 bases at V and 5 bases at J, with 18 bases between. CDR3 in DNA: TGTGCCAGCATTAGAGGGGCCGAGGCCCATCAGCCCCAGCATTTT. Translating gives CASIRGAEAHQPQHF.

V and J are TRBV24-1 and TRBJ2-1; D gene unclear. V lost 10 bases and J lost 4, with 22 bases in between. The V gene's germline CDR1 is KGHDR and CDR2 SFDVKD. CDR3 length equals 16 residues. CDR3 sequence (DNA): TGTGCCACGGATCGGGTAGCTAGGAATCGATACAATGAGCAGTTCTTC. The encoded protein is CATDRVARNRYNEQFF.

This clonotype was counted only a few times. The chain joins TRBV13 to TRBJ2-7; no firm D call. V lost 5 bases and J 0 bases, leaving 14 bases between the germline ends. This CDR3 has 15 residues. Germline V CDR1 and CDR2: PRHDT, FYEKMQ (reference sequence). The CDR3, as DNA: TGTGCCAGCAGCCCCTCCCGTGGGCGCTCCTACGAGCAGTACTTC. It yields the protein CASSPSRGRSYEQYF.

The table lists this clonotype with many counts. The rearrangement joins TRBV11-2 to TRBJ2-1, with TRBD2 matching over 14 bases. The V segment lost 4 bases and the J segment 9 bases; nucleotides outside the gene matches: 5. Germline loops: CDR1 SGHAT, CDR2 FQNNGV. CDR3 length equals 15 residues. CDR3 residues: CASSSKGLAGVEQFF. The CDR3, as DNA: TGTGCCAGCAGCTCAAAGGGACTAGCGGGAGTTGAGCAGTTCTTC. The full variable domain, rest sourced from reference TRBV11-2 and TRBJ2-1, is EAGVAQSPRYKIIEKRQSVAFWCNPISGHATLYWYQQILGQGPKLLIQFQNNGVVDDSQLPKDRFSAERLKGVDSTLKIQPAKLEDSAVYLCASSSKGLAGVEQFFGPGTRLTVL.

This clonotype was seen many times. This CDR3 is CSVGNQPQHF. CDR3 in DNA: TGCAGTGTAGGCAATCAGCCCCAGCATTTT. The chain recombines TRBV20-1 with TRBJ1-5; D is ambiguous. The length of the CDR3 is 10 residues. CDR1 and CDR2 from the germline V gene are DFQATT and SNEGSKA (reference sequence). Trimming took off 7 bases at V and 2 bases at J, with 3 bases between the two ends.